In its sample, the clone carrying this T cell receptor beta chain was seen once. What it binds is unknown. The junction departs from the called germline gene at one end, perhaps through a read error. The sample originates from a study of tumor and adjacent non-tumor tissue in lung cancer. Study observations and caveats: In normal lung, the top 100 clones were significantly more dominant than in tumor.

The template was RNA from unsorted bulk tissue. Germline CDR1 and CDR2: SGHAT and FQNNGV. The CDR3 loop spans 15 amino acids. TCRbeta libraries were built with three rounds of nested PCR, modified from ARM-PCR. A single record per CDR3 protein comes from TCRdb applying MiXCR to the multiplex PCR reads. This table has about 200,000 distinct CDR3 sequences, about 76% appearing once. Sequencing used lung tumor tissue. This receptor was taken from a man aged 55 to 70 with non-small cell lung cancer. The J gene is TRBJ2-1, the V gene TRBV11-2; no clear D gene. CDR3 in DNA: TGTGCCAGCAGCTTAACTATGGGATCGGGCAATGAGCTGTTCTTC. Its protein is CASSLTMGSGNELFF.